A single T cell receptor (beta chain) is shown here with its context. A far bigger clonotype differs at one base, so this is likely a read error. Other nucleotide sequences from this sample produce the same CDR3. Only in-frame clones appear in the TCRdb table, and some are missing; sequencing was by immunoSEQ multiplex PCR. The table has 75,000 to 100,000 clones, about half seen once. This record comes from a study of shared clonotypes between healthy human individuals. Whole-study context: The composition of the donors was a couple of women and a few men aged 18 to 49.

The donors, all of them Caucasian adults, lived in Nashville, Tennessee. Trimming removed 2 bases from V and 0 bases from J; junction bases left unmatched: 1. This CDR3 spans 15 amino acids. In germline, CDR1 is SGDLS, CDR2 YYNGEE. This chain joins TRBV9 and TRBJ2-1; 8 bases agree with TRBD1. The receptor was derived from a woman in her thirties or forties in good health. Some clones in this sample may be carry-over from other donors' samples. Source material: PBMCs. CDR3 sequence (DNA): TGTGCCAGCAGCGTCGACAGGGGCTCCTACAATGAGCAGTTCTTC. As protein: CASSVDRGSYNEQFF.